This TCR beta chain was found in a study of blood T cell repertoires in COVID-19. Study in general: PBMCs, B-cell-depleted T cells, or T cells provided the cDNA or gDNA that made up the material.

This CDR3 spans 13 amino acids. Germline loops: CDR1 MNHEY, CDR2 SVGAGI. Trimming took 5 bases from V and 0 from J, leaving 8 bases between them. TCRdb's table, derived via immunoSEQ multiplex PCR, lists solely in-frame clones and lacks some. The table records 200,000 to 250,000 clones, about four fifths of them present only once. Clinical history reported by participants formed the basis on which cohorts were assigned. The chain employs TRBV6-5 and TRBJ2-7, with D maybe TRBD1 (5 bases). The sample comprised PBMCs or T cells enriched from blood (not recorded which). The sequence was obtained from a man between 60 and 70 years old who had recovered from COVID-19. Written as DNA, the CDR3 is TGTGCCAGCAGTAAGACAGCCTCCTACGAGCAGTACTTC. Translated: CASSKTASYEQYF.